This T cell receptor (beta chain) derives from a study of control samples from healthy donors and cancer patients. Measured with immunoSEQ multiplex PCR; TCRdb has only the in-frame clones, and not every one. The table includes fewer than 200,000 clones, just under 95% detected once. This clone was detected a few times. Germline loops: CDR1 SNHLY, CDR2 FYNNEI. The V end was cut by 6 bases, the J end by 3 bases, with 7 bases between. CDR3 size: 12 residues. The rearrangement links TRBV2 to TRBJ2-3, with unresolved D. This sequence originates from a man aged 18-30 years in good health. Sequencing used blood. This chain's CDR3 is CASRAITDTQYF. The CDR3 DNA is TGTGCCAGCAGGGCTATTACAGATACGCAGTATTTT.